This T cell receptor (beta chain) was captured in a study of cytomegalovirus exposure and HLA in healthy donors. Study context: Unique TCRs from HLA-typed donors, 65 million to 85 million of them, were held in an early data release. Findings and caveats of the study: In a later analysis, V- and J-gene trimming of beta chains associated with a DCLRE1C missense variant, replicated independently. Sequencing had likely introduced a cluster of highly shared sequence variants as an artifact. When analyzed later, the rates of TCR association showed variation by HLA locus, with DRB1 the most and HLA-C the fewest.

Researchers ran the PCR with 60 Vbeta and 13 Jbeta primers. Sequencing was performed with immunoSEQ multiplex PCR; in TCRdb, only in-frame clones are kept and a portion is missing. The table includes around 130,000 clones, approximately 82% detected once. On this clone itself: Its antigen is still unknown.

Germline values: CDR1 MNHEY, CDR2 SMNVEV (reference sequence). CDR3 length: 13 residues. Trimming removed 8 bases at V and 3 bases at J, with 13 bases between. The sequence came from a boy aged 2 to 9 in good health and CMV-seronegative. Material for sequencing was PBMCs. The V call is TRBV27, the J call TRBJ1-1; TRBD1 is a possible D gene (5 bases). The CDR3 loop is CASWRGGDTEAFF. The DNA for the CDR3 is TGTGCCAGCTGGAGGGGCGGGGACACTGAAGCTTTCTTT.